This T cell receptor (beta chain) was recovered during a study of blood T cell repertoires in COVID-19. Profiled with immunoSEQ multiplex PCR; TCRdb holds only in-frame clones, not every one. The sample holds about 330,000 clones, approximately 92% seen once. The CDR3 totals 11 residues. Germline values: CDR1 SGHTA, CDR2 FQGNSA. Trimming shortened V by 1 base and J by 11 bases, and 8 bases separated the two germline ends. The source of this sequence is a woman in her twenties or thirties who had recovered from COVID-19. Sequencing input: PBMCs or T cells enriched from blood (not recorded which). The chain uses TRBV7-2 and TRBJ1-1; D might be TRBD1 (5 bases). The CDR3 sequence is CASSLEGYAFF. The CDR3 region has the DNA TGTGCCAGCAGCTTAGAGGGGTATGCTTTCTTT.